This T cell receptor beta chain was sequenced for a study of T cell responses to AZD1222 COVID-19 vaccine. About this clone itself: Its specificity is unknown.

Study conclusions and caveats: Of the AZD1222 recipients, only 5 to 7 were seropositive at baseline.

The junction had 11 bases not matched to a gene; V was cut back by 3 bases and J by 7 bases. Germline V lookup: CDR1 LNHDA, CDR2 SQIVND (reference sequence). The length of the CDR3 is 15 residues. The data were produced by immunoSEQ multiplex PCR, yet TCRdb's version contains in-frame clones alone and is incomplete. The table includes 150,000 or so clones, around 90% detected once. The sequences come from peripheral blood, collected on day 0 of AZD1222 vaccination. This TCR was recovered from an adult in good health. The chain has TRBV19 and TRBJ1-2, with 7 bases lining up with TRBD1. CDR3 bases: TGTGCCAGTAGTATGGCCGCAGGGGGGTTAAGTGGCTACACCTTC. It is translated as CASSMAAGGLSGYTF.